Listed below are T cell receptor beta chains from one sample, sequenced in a study of T cell repertoires in cytomegalovirus infection. TCRdb itself ran the reads through MiXCR, one entry per CDR3 protein. The sample carries around 550,000 distinct CDR3 sequences, 26% recorded once. Sequencing input: PBMCs. Receptors originate from a human donor in good health (CMV status not recorded). Some clones in this sample may be carry-over from other donors' samples. Each CDR3 is given with its conserved first and last residue. Expanded clones are given a class, and other clones once, few, many or no size at all.

CAIRLGNGYTF,-,TRBV19,TRBJ1-2
CASSQETWRRNEKLFF,few,TRBV14,TRBJ1-4
CASSSEIRGFGYGYTF,few,TRBV9,TRBJ1-2
CASSPGDTIGGGYTF,-,TRBV19,TRBJ1-2
CSAPTPAGFLTDTQYF,many,TRBV20-1,TRBJ2-3
CAWSVEVQSPLHF,-,TRBV30,TRBJ1-6
CSAKDATNPSEQYF,-,TRBV20-1,TRBJ2-7
CASSLAHHTGELFF,many,TRBV7-6,TRBJ2-2
CSVGDPGTGGAAEAFF,few,TRBV29-1,TRBJ1-1
CASSTSLEQYF,many,TRBV28,TRBJ2-7
CASSIDGTGELFF,-,TRBV19,TRBJ2-2
CASGRGTYEQYF,few,TRBV2,TRBJ2-7
CASSPTGGFGDIQYF,-,TRBV7-9,TRBJ2-4
CASLGLRGTSGTRFTDTQYF,few,TRBV28,TRBJ2-3
CSAGSGAYEQYF,-,TRBV29-1,TRBJ2-7
CATSDSRHGSGYTF,-,TRBV24-1,TRBJ1-2
CASSHYWGGATNEKLFF,-,TRBV11-2,TRBJ1-4
CASSWGLAGVRTGELFF,few,TRBV7-2,TRBJ2-2
CASSPEILDYHATDTQYF,-,TRBV14,TRBJ2-3
CSASKPSRDRADTQYF,-,TRBV20-1,TRBJ2-3
CASSFGTGKGYTF,-,TRBV7-9,TRBJ1-2
CASSTKGTGVYIQYF,few,TRBV7-9,TRBJ2-4
CASNPTDYSNQPQHF,-,TRBV28,TRBJ1-5
CASSYGIGAGANVLTF,-,TRBV6-5,TRBJ2-6
CASSLESYGPSFF,-,TRBV5-5,TRBJ2-1
CASSSHVAANPTGETQYF,many,TRBV7-8,TRBJ2-5
CSVGKGSSGRNNEQFF,-,TRBV29-1,TRBJ2-1